The 13 T cell receptor beta chains listed next were all sequenced from one sample in a study of technical replicates of blood from a handful of donors. Data came from immunoSEQ multiplex PCR; TCRdb stores just in-frame clones and leaves some out. The table shows some 94,000 clones, with 96% occurring only once. Sample: T cells isolated from PBMCs. All receptors come from a human donor in good health.

The chain combines TRBV7-2 with TRBJ1-5; no firm D call. Deletions cut 5 bases from V and 0 bases from J, with 14 bases between. Germline V gene sequence: CDR1 SGHTA, CDR2 FQGNSA. The CDR3 runs 16 residues. This chain's CDR3 is CASSATSVYSNQPQHF. The CDR3 DNA follows: TGTGCCAGCAGCGCGACTTCAGTCTATAGCAATCAGCCCCAGCATTTT.

The J gene is TRBJ2-7, the V gene TRBV4-2; 13 bases align to TRBD2. CDR3 length: 15 amino acids. J gave up 5 bases and V 4 bases, and 5 bases lay outside the gene matches. Germline V lookup: CDR1 LGHNA, CDR2 YNFKEQ. CDR3 residues: CASSPGLAGLNEQYF. In DNA form, the CDR3 reads TGTGCCAGCAGCCCGGGACTAGCGGGACTCAACGAGCAGTACTTC.

This clone has only a few counts. The chain has TRBV6-1 and TRBJ1-5, with unresolved D. The germline V gene has CDR1 MNHNS and CDR2 SASEGT. The CDR3 runs 12 residues. With 10 bases removed from V and 11 bases from J, the gap between germline ends came to 18 bases. The CDR3 coding sequence is TGTGCCACCAAGAGACTATTCGAAGCCCAGCATTTT. Its protein is CATKRLFEAQHF.

The genes are TRBV29-1 and TRBJ2-6, with 9 bases matching TRBD1. CDR1 and CDR2 from the germline V gene are SQVTM and ANQGSEA. The V segment lost 4 bases and the J segment 0 bases; nucleotides outside the gene matches: 10. The CDR3 spans 18 residues. The CDR3: CSVATRDRASSGANVLTF. The CDR3, as DNA: TGCAGCGTTGCGACCCGGGACAGGGCCTCCTCTGGGGCCAACGTCCTGACTTTC.

V usage is TRBV6-5 and J usage is TRBJ1-2; D call uncertain. Germline V gene data show CDR1 as MNHEY and CDR2 as SVGAGI. Trimming removed 8 bases at V and 2 bases at J, with 12 bases between. This CDR3 comprises 13 residues. CDR3 coding DNA: TGTGCCAGCCGAAGGAGCGCGAACTATGGCTACACCTTC. It codes for CASRRSANYGYTF.

The chain couples TRBV7-3 to TRBJ1-3; TRBD1 matches 8 bases. The CDR3 contains 15 residues. Germline V gene lookup returns CDR1 SGHTA and CDR2 FQGTGA. With V trimmed by 5 bases and J by 2 bases, 5 bases remained unmatched. Here the CDR3 DNA reads TGTGCCAGCAGCAGCCAGACAGGGGCTGGAAACACCATATATTTT. This codes for CASSSQTGAGNTIYF.

This clone was found a few times. The rearrangement joins TRBV19 to TRBJ1-1, with D perhaps TRBD1 (6 bases). The V gene's germline CDR1 is LNHDA and CDR2 SQIVND (reference sequence). The germline V and J ends were trimmed by 7 bases and 11 bases, with 14 bases remaining between them. This CDR3 contains 11 residues. CDR3 DNA: TGTGCCAGTAAACAGGGCCAAAGGGCTTTCTTT. Residues: CASKQGQRAFF.

This chain joins TRBV19 and TRBJ2-7; 7 nucleotides line up with TRBD1. Germline CDR1 is LNHDA and CDR2 is SQIVND (reference sequence). V lost 5 bases to trimming and J lost 2 bases; unmatched junction nucleotides: 9. CDR3 length: 15 amino acids. DNA for the CDR3: TGTGCCAGTAGTCCCAGGGGGTCGAGACCCTACGAGCAGTACTTC. The encoded protein is CASSPRGSRPYEQYF.

The genes are TRBV30 and TRBJ1-1; D is unclear. The CDR3 consists of 13 residues. Trimming took off 4 bases at V and 0 bases at J, with 9 bases between the two ends. CDR1 and CDR2 from the germline V gene are GTSNPN and SVGIG (reference sequence). CDR3: CAWMADLNTEAFF. In nucleotides, the CDR3 is TGTGCCTGGATGGCTGATTTGAACACTGAAGCTTTCTTT.

This chain joins TRBV28 and TRBJ1-5; D is uncertain. CDR3 length: 16 amino acids. V was cut by 3 bases and J by 0 bases, with 12 bases left in between. Germline V gives CDR1 MDHEN, CDR2 SYDVKM. Written as DNA, the CDR3 is TGTGCCAGCAGTTTTAGGCAGGATTATAGCAATCAGCCCCAGCATTTT. Translation: CASSFRQDYSNQPQHF. The full variable domain, rest sourced from reference TRBV28 and TRBJ1-5, is DVKVTQSSRYLVKRTGEKVFLECVQDMDHENMFWYRQDPGLGLRLIYFSYDVKMKEKGDIPEGYSVSREKKERFSLILESASTNQTSMYLCASSFRQDYSNQPQHFGDGTRLSIL.

The rearrangement joins TRBV27 to TRBJ2-1; no firm D call. The CDR3 consists of 14 residues. The V gene lost 3 bases and the J gene lost 7 bases, with 13 bases spanning the gap. CDR1 and CDR2 (germline): MNHEY, SMNVEV (reference sequence). CDR3 loop: CASSFLTNYNEQFF. The CDR3 nucleotides are TGTGCCAGCAGTTTCCTGACCAACTATAATGAGCAGTTCTTC.

The V call is TRBV30, the J call TRBJ1-1; TRBD1 matches at 7 bases. CDR3 size: 14 residues. Looked up from germline, CDR1 is GTSNPN and CDR2 is SVGIG (reference sequence). V was pared by 2 bases and J by 6 bases, with 9 bases of the junction left unmatched. In nucleotides, the CDR3 is TGTGCCTGGAGTAGCGGACAGGTTGACGCTGAAGCTTTCTTT. Amino acids: CAWSSGQVDAEAFF. Complete variable domain (other parts from reference TRBV30 and TRBJ1-1): SQTIHQWPATLVQPVGSPLSLECTVEGTSNPNLYWYRQAAGRGLQLLFYSVGIGQISSEVPQNLSASRPQDRQFILSSKKLLLSDSGFYLCAWSSGQVDAEAFFGQGTRLTVV.

The chain employs TRBV7-3 and TRBJ2-1, with 9 bases aligning to TRBD1. Germline CDR1 SGHTA, CDR2 FQGTGA. V lost 5 bases to trimming and J lost 10 bases; unmatched junction nucleotides: 12. The CDR3 sequence is 15 residues long. Written as DNA, the CDR3 is TGTGCCAGCAGCGCCCGGGACAGGGATTCTCCCGAGCAGTTCTTC. It specifies CASSARDRDSPEQFF.